These T cell receptor beta chains were read from a single sample in a study of blood T cell repertoires in COVID-19. Libraries were prepared by immunoSEQ multiplex PCR; TCRdb keeps only in-frame clonotypes and omits some of them. Among tens of thousands of clones listed, roughly 75% were seen once. Sequenced material: peripheral blood. The receptor source for this set is a man aged 65-85 years with acute or convalescent COVID-19. The CDR3 runs from the conserved cysteine through the conserved F or W. The D gene is left open where the match is weak. Some rows mark clone size as missing; the rest say once, few, many or name a class of expanded clone.

J gene | V gene | D gene | CDR3 length | clone size | CDR3 DNA | CDR3 protein
TRBJ2-4 | TRBV5-6 | . | 14 | . | TGTGCCAGCAGCTTGCGTCAGTCGAAAAACATTCAGTACTTC | CASSLRQSKNIQYF
TRBJ1-3 | TRBV19 | . | 17 | once | TGTGCCAGTAGCCCAGGTCTGGGTCAGAACTCTGGAAACACCATATATTTT | CASSPGLGQNSGNTIYF
TRBJ2-3 | TRBV4-3 | . | 15 | . | TGCGCCAGCAGCCAAGGTGTTAGCGGTCCAGATACGCAGTATTTT | CASSQGVSGPDTQYF
TRBJ1-3 | TRBV28 | TRBD1 | 18 | . | TGTGCCAGCAGTTTAACAGCCCCCCTGGTCGGCAGGGGGTACACCATATATTTT | CASSLTAPLVGRGYTIYF
TRBJ2-5 | TRBV24-1 | TRBD1 | 15 | . | TGTGCCACCAGTGATTTTGGACAGGGCCAAGAGACCCAGTACTTC | CATSDFGQGQETQYF
TRBJ2-7 | TRBV4-3 | TRBD1 | 17 | few | TGCGCCAGCAGCCAAGAAATTCCCGGGACAGGGGCCTACGAGCAGTACTTC | CASSQEIPGTGAYEQYF
TRBJ2-3 | TRBV23-1 | TRBD2 | 18 | . | TGCGCCAGCAGTCTTCCGACTAGCGGGGGGGGTAGCACAGATACGCAGTATTTT | CASSLPTSGGGSTDTQYF
TRBJ1-1 | TRBV12-3/TRBV12-4 | . | 13 | once | TGTGCCAGCAGTTTTTCGGGGAACACTGAAGCTTTCTTT | CASSFSGNTEAFF
TRBJ1-2 | TRBV27 | . | 13 | . | TGTGCCAGCAGTAGGGGGACGGTCTATGGCTACACCTTC | CASSRGTVYGYTF
TRBJ2-5 | TRBV12-3/TRBV12-4 | . | 13 | . | TGTGCCAGCAGTTTGGTGAGATGGGAGACCCAGTACTTC | CASSLVRWETQYF
TRBJ2-3 | TRBV9 | TRBD2 | 16 | . | TGTGCCAGCAGCATACGGACTAGCGGGAGCCCAGATACGCAGTATTTT | CASSIRTSGSPDTQYF
TRBJ2-7 | TRBV7-9 | TRBD1 | 14 | . | TGTGCCAGCAGCTTAGAGGGACAGGGCTACGAGCAGTACTTC | CASSLEGQGYEQYF
TRBJ1-6 | TRBV11-2 | . | 14 | . | TGTGCCAGCAGCTTAGATCCCCGTGATTCACCCCTCCACTTT | CASSLDPRDSPLHF
TRBJ1-5 | TRBV6-6 | TRBD1 | 14 | few | TGTGCCAGCACCTGGGACAGTAGCAATCAGCCCCAGCATTTT | CASTWDSSNQPQHF
TRBJ2-6 | TRBV5-1 | . | 16 | . | TGCGCCAGCAGCTTGGGACACCTCTCTGGGGCCAACGTCCTGACTTTC | CASSLGHLSGANVLTF
TRBJ2-1 | TRBV19 | TRBD2 | 16 | . | TGTGCCAGTACCCCCTTCCCTAGCGGTCCCTACAATGAGCAGTTCTTC | CASTPFPSGPYNEQFF
TRBJ2-3 | TRBV7-2 | . | 15 | . | TGTGCCACATCGTTGGTCGCACTCAGCACAGATACGCAGTATTTT | CATSLVALSTDTQYF
TRBJ2-1 | TRBV7-2 | TRBD2 | 16 | . | TGTGCCAGCAGCTTATTTGGGCTAGCGGGAGGGGACGAACAGTTCTTC | CASSLFGLAGGDEQFF
TRBJ1-6 | TRBV19 | . | 14 | few | TGTGCCAGTAGTAAGGACAGAAATAATTCACCCCTCCACTTT | CASSKDRNNSPLHF
TRBJ1-1 | TRBV2 | TRBD1 | 15 | . | TGTGCCAGCAGTGATGGACAGGGGGCGAGGACTGAAGCTTTCTTT | CASSDGQGARTEAFF
TRBJ2-3 | TRBV11-3 | TRBD2 | 16 | . | TGTGCCAGCAGCTTACTAGCGGGGGGGAGCACAGATACGCAGTATTTT | CASSLLAGGSTDTQYF
TRBJ1-2 | TRBV5-5 | . | 15 | . | TGTGCCAGCAGCCTGCAATCAGGGGTTGACTATGGCTACACCTTC | CASSLQSGVDYGYTF
TRBJ2-5 | TRBV5-1 | . | 13 | . | TGCGCCAGCAGCTTGGAACGGGAGGAGACCCAGTACTTC | CASSLEREETQYF
TRBJ1-2 | TRBV7-2 | . | 15 | . | TGTGCCAGCAGCACTCAACGCACGACTAACTATGGCTACACCTTC | CASSTQRTTNYGYTF
TRBJ1-4 | TRBV4-3 | TRBD1 | 17 | . | TGCGCCAGCAGCCTTTCAACAGGGACAGCAACTAATGAAAAACTGTTTTTT | CASSLSTGTATNEKLFF
TRBJ1-1 | TRBV5-1 | TRBD1 | 13 | . | TGCGCCAGCAGCTTGTCAGTACAGGGGGGGTCTTTCTTT | CASSLSVQGGSFF
TRBJ2-2 | TRBV5-1 | . | 18 | . | TGCGCCAGCAGCTACAGCTCTCCGACAGGCGGTGGCACCGGGGAGCTGTTTTTT | CASSYSSPTGGGTGELFF
TRBJ2-7 | TRBV24-1 | TRBD1 | 15 | few | TGTGCCACCAGTGACCCCGGACAGGGGAATTACGAGCAGTACTTC | CATSDPGQGNYEQYF
TRBJ1-2 | TRBV9 | . | 15 | . | TGTGCCAGCAGCGTAGAAGTTGGAGGACTCTATGGCTACACCTTC | CASSVEVGGLYGYTF
TRBJ1-1 | TRBV9 | TRBD1 | 11 | . | TGTGCCAGCAGCCCACAGGGGGAAGCTTTCTTT | CASSPQGEAFF
TRBJ1-1 | TRBV5-1 | . | 15 | . | TGCGCCAGCAGCCCACTACAGGGATCGAACACTGAAGCTTTCTTT | CASSPLQGSNTEAFF
TRBJ1-5 | TRBV27 | . | 16 | . | TGTGCCAGCAGTTCTCGCGGGGGCACAAGCAATCAGCCCCAGCATTTT | CASSSRGGTSNQPQHF
TRBJ1-4 | TRBV6-1 | . | 13 | . | TGTGCCAGCAGTGAAGAGCCACGGAGAAAACTGTTTTTT | CASSEEPRRKLFF
TRBJ2-1 | TRBV2 | TRBD2 | 15 | . | TGTGCCAGCAGTGATGCGGCTAGCGGGAGCAATGAGCAGTTCTTC | CASSDAASGSNEQFF
TRBJ1-5 | TRBV27 | TRBD1 | 14 | . | TGTGCCAGCCGGACAGGGGGTAATAATCAGCCCCAGCATTTT | CASRTGGNNQPQHF
TRBJ1-5 | TRBV4-1 | . | 15 | . | TGCGCCAGCAGCCAAGATGGGGCTTACAATCAGCCCCAGCATTTT | CASSQDGAYNQPQHF
TRBJ1-6 | TRBV27 | . | 15 | . | TGTGCCAGCAGTTTAACGGGGATCGGTAATTCACCCCTCCACTTT | CASSLTGIGNSPLHF
TRBJ2-2 | TRBV12-5 | TRBD1 | 14 | . | TGTGCTGGCGGGACAGGGGGTGGCGCCGGGGAGCTGTTTTTT | CAGGTGGGAGELFF
TRBJ2-1 | TRBV3-1/TRBV3-2 | TRBD2 | 14 | . | TGTGCCAGCAGCCAGGGGACTAGTATAAATGAGCAGTTCTTC | CASSQGTSINEQFF
TRBJ2-3 | TRBV5-1 | TRBD2 | 19 | . | TGCGCCAGCAGCCCTAGACCCCGCCTAGCGGGATCAAACACAGATACGCAGTATTTT | CASSPRPRLAGSNTDTQYF
TRBJ2-1 | TRBV29-1 | . | 18 | . | TGCAGCGTTCCCTCAGGCGGCCGGGTAGAGGGCCTCTACAATGAGCAGTTCTTC | CSVPSGGRVEGLYNEQFF
TRBJ2-7 | TRBV7-2 | . | 13 | . | TGTGCCAGCAGCCTGGGCCTCGCCTACGAGCAGTACTTC | CASSLGLAYEQYF
TRBJ1-1 | TRBV7-9 | . | 17 | . | TGTGCCAGCAGTCGAATCGACGGGGCGACAGGCATTCGCGAAGCTTTCTTT | CASSRIDGATGIREAFF
TRBJ1-2 | TRBV5-6 | . | 13 | medium-sized | TGTGCCAGCAGCTTCCAAGGGGTTGGTGACTACACCTTC | CASSFQGVGDYTF
TRBJ1-2 | TRBV6-4 | TRBD1 | 16 | . | TGTGCCAGCAGTGACTCGGGGACAGGGGGCCTCTATGGCTACACCTTC | CASSDSGTGGLYGYTF
TRBJ2-4 | TRBV28 | . | 17 | . | TGTGCCAGCAGTCTTTCCGCGGGGTCGTCGGCCAAAAACATTCAGTACTTC | CASSLSAGSSAKNIQYF
TRBJ1-2 | TRBV7-2 | TRBD1 | 16 | . | TGTGCCAGCAGCTTAGCGTCACAGGGGGCGAACTATGGCTACACCTTC | CASSLASQGANYGYTF
TRBJ1-1 | TRBV25-1 | . | 12 | few | TGTGCCAGCAGTGGCCCAGTTTCGGAAGCTTTCTTT | CASSGPVSEAFF
TRBJ2-1 | TRBV2 | TRBD2 | 18 | once | TGTGCCAGCAGTGAAGGCAGGGGAACTAGCGGGGGCGAGCTCCGGCAGTTCTTC | CASSEGRGTSGGELRQFF